The text below deals with one T cell receptor beta chain. The antigen it binds to is not known. Base qualities are not provided; no much larger clone lies one nucleotide away. Whole blood was collected in K2EDTA tubes by collaborating institutions according to the institutions' own protocols. For TCRbeta analysis, collaborators shipped samples in one of three forms: frozen whole blood, isolated PBMCs, or DNA extracted from either of those sample types. V trim: 4 bases; J trim: 10 bases; unmatched bases: 9. Taken from the germline V gene, the CDR1 and CDR2 loops are SGHVS and FQNEAQ. Its CDR3 holds 14 amino acids, cysteine through phenylalanine. The sequence is cut down to CDR3 DNA, 42 bases in frame from base 1. TCRbeta CDR3 regions were amplified from genomic DNA using the immunoSEQ Assay, a bias-controlled multiplex PCR. In the original analysis: The number of nucleated cells in each sample was estimated from the amplification of reference gene primers within the assay. Sequence reads were collapsed and filtered to measure the absolute abundance of every unique TCRbeta CDR3 rearrangement. For each sample, productive Simpson clonality was calculated as the square root of Simpson's diversity index over productive rearrangements. TCRdb re-hosts the immuneACCESS table, in-frame sequences only. Its copies lack some clones; in the studies checked, an unresolved V gene accounts for under half of them, and the cause for the rest is not known. D and trimming were read from the DNA, whereas the V and J calls and clone size are those reported in that table. The sample has about 100,000 clones on record, approximately 88% of them singletons. The top ten constitute 5.5% to 6.5% of the sample.

This sample was included in a study of blood T cell repertoires in COVID-19 (dated by TCRdb to the early 2020s). As for the study more broadly: Samples from collaborators originated in the United States, Italy and Spain and spanned both the acute and convalescent phases of COVID-19. The material from the prospective study consisted of cDNA or gDNA derived from T cells, B-cell-depleted T cells, or PBMCs. Where available, HLA class I and class II types were obtained from metadata supplied by the sample provider rather than from assay-based typing. The sample metadata nearly always contained a de-identified subject ID, COVID-19 status, age in years and sex. The repertoires were made available in a free public database intended to serve as a resource for research on the immune response to SARS-CoV-2. Deeply sampled blood TCRbeta repertoires from subjects exposed to, actively infected with, or recovered from COVID-19 were included in the dataset. The samples were drawn from two sources: the first 160 participants of the ongoing ImmuneRACE study, and fewer than 1,500 subjects contributed by 6 global collaborators. What the research found in general, with its limitations: The quantity of clinical and demographic metadata differed by source and by participant and was supplied without curation.

The receptor's source is a woman aged 55-70 years with acute or convalescent COVID-19. Input material: peripheral blood. Recombination joined TRBV7-8 with TRBJ1-1; 10 junctional bases match TRBD1. Here the CDR3 is given as CASSSGQGEYSAFF. The DNA sequence is as follows: TGTGCCAGCAGCTCCGGACAGGGGGAGTATTCAGCTTTCTTT.